This T cell receptor (beta chain) appears in the sequencing data of a study of T cells in narcolepsy. Study findings and constraints: Autoreactive HCRT-specific and TRIB2-specific clonotypes were marked in same-patient CSF-versus-blood CD4+ comparisons.

This clone was counted between two and nine times. Its matching antigen is unknown. The CDR3 length is 15 residues. Only in-frame clones appear in the TCRdb table, and some are missing; sequencing was by immunoSEQ multiplex PCR. This table has tens of thousands of clones, just over 60% appearing once. The chain carries TRBV21-1 and TRBJ1-6. TRBV21-1 is described as a pseudogene. This TCR came from a human donor in good health. Material for sequencing was memory (CD45RA-) CD4+ T cells from blood. The CDR3 loop is CASSNMGGEGSPLHF. CDR3 sequence (DNA): TGTGCCAGCAGCAACATGGGGGGTGAAGGCTCACCCCTCCACTTT.